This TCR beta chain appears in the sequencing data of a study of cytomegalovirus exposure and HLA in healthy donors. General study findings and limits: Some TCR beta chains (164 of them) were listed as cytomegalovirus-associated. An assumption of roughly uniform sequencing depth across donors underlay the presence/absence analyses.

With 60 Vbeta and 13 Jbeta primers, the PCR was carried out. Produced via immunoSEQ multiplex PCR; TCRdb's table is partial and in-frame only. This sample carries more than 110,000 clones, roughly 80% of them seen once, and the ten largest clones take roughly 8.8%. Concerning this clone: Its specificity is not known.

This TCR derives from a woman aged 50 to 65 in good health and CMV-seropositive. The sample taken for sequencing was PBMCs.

The CDR3 loop is CASSLGDRTGGEQYF. The CDR3 bases are TGCGCCAGCAGCTTGGGGGATAGGACAGGGGGTGAGCAGTACTTC. The chain couples TRBV5-1 to TRBJ2-5; 10 bases are shared with TRBD1. Per the germline V gene, CDR1 is SGHRS and CDR2 is YFSETQ. The V and J ends lost 0 bases and 11 bases, in that order; junction bases with no gene match: 10. CDR3 length: 15 residues. The variable domain in full, with the rest retrieved from reference TRBV5-1 and TRBJ2-5, is KAGVTQTPRYLIKTRGQQVTLSCSPISGHRSVSWYQQTPGQGLQFLFEYFSETQRNKGNFPGRFSGRQFSNSRSEMNVSTLELGDSALYLCASSLGDRTGGEQYFGPGTRLLVL.